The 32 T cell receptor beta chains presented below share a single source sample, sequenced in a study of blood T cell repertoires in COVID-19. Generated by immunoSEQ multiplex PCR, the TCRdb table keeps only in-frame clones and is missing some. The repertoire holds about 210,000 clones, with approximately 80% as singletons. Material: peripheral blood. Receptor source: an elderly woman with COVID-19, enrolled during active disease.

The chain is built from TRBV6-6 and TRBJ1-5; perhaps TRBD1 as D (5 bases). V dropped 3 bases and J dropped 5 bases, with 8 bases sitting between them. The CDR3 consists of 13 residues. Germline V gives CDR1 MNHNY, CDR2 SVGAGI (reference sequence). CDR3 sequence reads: CASSYQGDQPQHF. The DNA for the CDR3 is TGTGCCAGCAGTTATCAGGGTGATCAGCCCCAGCATTTT.

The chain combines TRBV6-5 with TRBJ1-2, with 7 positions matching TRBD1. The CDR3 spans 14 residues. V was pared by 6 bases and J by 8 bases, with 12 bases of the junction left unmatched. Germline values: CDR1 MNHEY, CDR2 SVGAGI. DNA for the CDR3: TGTGCCAGCAGACTTTACAAACAGGGGACGGGCTACACCTTC. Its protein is CASRLYKQGTGYTF.

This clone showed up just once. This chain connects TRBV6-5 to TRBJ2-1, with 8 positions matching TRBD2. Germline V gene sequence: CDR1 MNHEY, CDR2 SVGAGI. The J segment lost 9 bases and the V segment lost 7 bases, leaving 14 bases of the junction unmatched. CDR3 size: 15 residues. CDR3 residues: CASTNGGAGGLEQFF. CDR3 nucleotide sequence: TGTGCCAGCACCAACGGGGGGGCGGGAGGACTTGAGCAGTTCTTC.

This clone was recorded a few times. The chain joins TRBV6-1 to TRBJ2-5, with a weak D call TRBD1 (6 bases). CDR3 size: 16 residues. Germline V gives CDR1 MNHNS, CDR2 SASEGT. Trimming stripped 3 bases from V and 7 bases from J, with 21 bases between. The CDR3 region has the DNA TGTGCCAGCAGTGATGGGTCGACAGGCCCCGCAAGGACCCAGTACTTC. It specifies CASSDGSTGPARTQYF.

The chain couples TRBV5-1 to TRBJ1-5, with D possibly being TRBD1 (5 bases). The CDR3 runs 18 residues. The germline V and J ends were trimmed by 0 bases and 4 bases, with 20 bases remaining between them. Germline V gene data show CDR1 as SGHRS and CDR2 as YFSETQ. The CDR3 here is CASSLAPLQGGANQPQHF. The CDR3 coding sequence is TGCGCCAGCAGCTTGGCGCCCTTGCAGGGAGGGGCTAATCAGCCCCAGCATTTT. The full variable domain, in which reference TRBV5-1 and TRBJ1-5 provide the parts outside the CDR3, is KAGVTQTPRYLIKTRGQQVTLSCSPISGHRSVSWYQQTPGQGLQFLFEYFSETQRNKGNFPGRFSGRQFSNSRSEMNVSTLELGDSALYLCASSLAPLQGGANQPQHFGDGTRLSIL.

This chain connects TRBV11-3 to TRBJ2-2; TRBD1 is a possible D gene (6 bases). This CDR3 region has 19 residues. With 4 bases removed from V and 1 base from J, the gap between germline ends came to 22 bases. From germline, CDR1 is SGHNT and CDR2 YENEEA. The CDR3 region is CASSSHWGLTRGNTGELFF. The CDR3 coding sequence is TGTGCCAGCAGCTCCCACTGGGGTCTTACCAGGGGGAACACCGGGGAGCTGTTTTTT.

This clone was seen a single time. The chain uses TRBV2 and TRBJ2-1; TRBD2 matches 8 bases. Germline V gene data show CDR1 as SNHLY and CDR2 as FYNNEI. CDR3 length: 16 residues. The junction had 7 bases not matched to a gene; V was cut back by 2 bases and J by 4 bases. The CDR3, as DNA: TGTGCCAGCAGTGAATACGGTAGCGGGACGTACAATGAGCAGTTCTTC. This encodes CASSEYGSGTYNEQFF.

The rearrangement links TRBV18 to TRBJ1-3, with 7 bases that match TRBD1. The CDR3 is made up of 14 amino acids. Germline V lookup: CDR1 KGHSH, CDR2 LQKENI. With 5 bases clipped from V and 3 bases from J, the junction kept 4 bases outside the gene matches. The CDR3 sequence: CASSATGVGNTIYF. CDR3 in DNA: TGTGCCAGCTCAGCTACAGGGGTTGGAAACACCATATATTTT.

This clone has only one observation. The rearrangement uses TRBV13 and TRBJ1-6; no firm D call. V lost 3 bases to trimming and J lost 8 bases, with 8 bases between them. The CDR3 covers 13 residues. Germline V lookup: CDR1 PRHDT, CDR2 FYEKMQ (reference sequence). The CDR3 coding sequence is TGTGCCAGCAGCTTCGGTACCCATTCACCCCTCCACTTT. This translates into CASSFGTHSPLHF.

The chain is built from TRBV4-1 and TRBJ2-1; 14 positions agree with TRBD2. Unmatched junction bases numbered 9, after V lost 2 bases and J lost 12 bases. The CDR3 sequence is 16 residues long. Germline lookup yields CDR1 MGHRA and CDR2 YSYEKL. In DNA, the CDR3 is TGCGCCAGCAGCCAATCTGGACTAGCGGGAGGATCAGGGCAGTTCTTC. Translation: CASSQSGLAGGSGQFF.

The CDR3 reads CASSEGGAREKLFF. The DNA for the CDR3 is TGTGCCAGCAGTGAGGGAGGGGCCCGTGAAAAACTGTTTTTT. The V and J genes are TRBV2 and TRBJ1-4, with D maybe TRBD1 (5 bases). V shed 3 bases and J shed 7 bases, with 12 bases lying between them. The CDR3 totals 14 residues. Germline assignment: CDR1 SNHLY and CDR2 FYNNEI.

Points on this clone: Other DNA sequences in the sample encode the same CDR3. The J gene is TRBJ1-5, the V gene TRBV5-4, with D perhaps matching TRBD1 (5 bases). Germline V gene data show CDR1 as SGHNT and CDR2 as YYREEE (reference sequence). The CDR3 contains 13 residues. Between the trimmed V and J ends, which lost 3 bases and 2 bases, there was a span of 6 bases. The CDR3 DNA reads TGTGCCAGCAGCTGGGGGGGCAATCAGCCCCAGCATTTT. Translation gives CASSWGGNQPQHF.

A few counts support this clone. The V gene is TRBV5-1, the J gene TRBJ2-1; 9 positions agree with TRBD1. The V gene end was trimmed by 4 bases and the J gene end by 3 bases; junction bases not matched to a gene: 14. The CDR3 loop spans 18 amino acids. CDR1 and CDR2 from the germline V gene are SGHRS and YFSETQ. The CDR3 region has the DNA TGCGCCAGCAGCCAACCTAGGCTTGGGACAGGGAACTACAATGAGCAGTTCTTC. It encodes CASSQPRLGTGNYNEQFF.

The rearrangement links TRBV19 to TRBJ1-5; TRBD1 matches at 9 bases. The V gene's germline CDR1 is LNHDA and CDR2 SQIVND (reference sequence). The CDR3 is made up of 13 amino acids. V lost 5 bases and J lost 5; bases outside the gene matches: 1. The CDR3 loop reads CASSRTGDQPQHF. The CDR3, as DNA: TGTGCCAGTAGTCGGACAGGGGATCAGCCCCAGCATTTT. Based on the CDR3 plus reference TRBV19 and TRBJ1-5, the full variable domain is DGGITQSPKYLFRKEGQNVTLSCEQNLNHDAMYWYRQDPGQGLRLIYYSQIVNDFQKGDIAEGYSVSREKKESFPLTVTSAQKNPTAFYLCASSRTGDQPQHFGDGTRLSIL.

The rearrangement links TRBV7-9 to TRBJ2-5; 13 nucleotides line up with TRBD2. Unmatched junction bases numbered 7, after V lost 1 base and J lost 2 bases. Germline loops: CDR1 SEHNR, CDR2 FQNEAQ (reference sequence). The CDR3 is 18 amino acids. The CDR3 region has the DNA TGTGCCAGCAGCTTAGGGACTAGCGGGGGACACTATCAAGAGACCCAGTACTTC. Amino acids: CASSLGTSGGHYQETQYF.

The DNA of the CDR3 is TGTGCCAGCAGTTTGGTAGGGAGTGAGGCTTTCTTT. Translating gives CASSLVGSEAFF. The rearrangement uses TRBV28 and TRBJ1-1; D is unclear. CDR3 length equals 12 residues. V lost 3 bases to trimming and J lost 11 bases, with 13 bases between them. Germline CDR1 is MDHEN and CDR2 is SYDVKM.

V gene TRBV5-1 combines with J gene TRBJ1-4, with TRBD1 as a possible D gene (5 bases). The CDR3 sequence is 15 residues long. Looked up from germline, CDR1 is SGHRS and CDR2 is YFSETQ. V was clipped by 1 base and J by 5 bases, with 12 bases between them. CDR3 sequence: CASSLQGSSNEKLFF. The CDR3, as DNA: TGCGCCAGCAGCTTGCAGGGATCCTCAAATGAAAAACTGTTTTTT. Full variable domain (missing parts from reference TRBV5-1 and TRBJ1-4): KAGVTQTPRYLIKTRGQQVTLSCSPISGHRSVSWYQQTPGQGLQFLFEYFSETQRNKGNFPGRFSGRQFSNSRSEMNVSTLELGDSALYLCASSLQGSSNEKLFFGSGTQLSVL.

CDR3 sequence reads: CASSEDAGHFYEQYF. The CDR3 DNA sequence: TGTGCCAGCAGTGAAGATGCGGGCCACTTCTACGAGCAGTACTTC. The chain links TRBV2 to TRBJ2-7; tentatively, D is TRBD2 (5 bases). Germline V CDR1 and CDR2: SNHLY, FYNNEI. Trimming shortened V by 1 base and J by 3 bases, and 13 bases separated the two germline ends. CDR3 length: 15 residues.

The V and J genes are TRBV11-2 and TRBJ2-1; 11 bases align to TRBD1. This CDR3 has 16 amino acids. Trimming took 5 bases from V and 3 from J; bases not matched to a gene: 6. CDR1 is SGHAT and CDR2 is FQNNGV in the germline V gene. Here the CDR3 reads CASSRGGTGGYNEQFF. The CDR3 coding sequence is TGTGCCAGCAGCCGCGGGGGGACAGGGGGCTACAATGAGCAGTTCTTC.

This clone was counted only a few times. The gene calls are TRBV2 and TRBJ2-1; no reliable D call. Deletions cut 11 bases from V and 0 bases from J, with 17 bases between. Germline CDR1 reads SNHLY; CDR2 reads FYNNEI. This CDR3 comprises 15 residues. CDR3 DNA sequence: TGTGCCGCCGAAGGTGGGCTTGGCTCCTACAATGAGCAGTTCTTC. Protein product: CAAEGGLGSYNEQFF.

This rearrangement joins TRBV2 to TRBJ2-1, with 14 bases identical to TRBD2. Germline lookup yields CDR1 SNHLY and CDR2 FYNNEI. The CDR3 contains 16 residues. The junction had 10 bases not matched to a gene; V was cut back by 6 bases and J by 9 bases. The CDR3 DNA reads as TGTGCCAGCAGCCGCGGGACTAGCGGGAGCTATAGTGAGCAGTTCTTC. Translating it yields CASSRGTSGSYSEQFF.

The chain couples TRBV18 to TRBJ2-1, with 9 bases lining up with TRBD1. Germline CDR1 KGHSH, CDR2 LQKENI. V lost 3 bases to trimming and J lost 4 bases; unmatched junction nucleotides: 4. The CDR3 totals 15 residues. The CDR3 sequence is CASSPGQGSYNEQFF. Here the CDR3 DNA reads TGTGCCAGCTCACCTGGACAGGGGAGTTACAATGAGCAGTTCTTC.

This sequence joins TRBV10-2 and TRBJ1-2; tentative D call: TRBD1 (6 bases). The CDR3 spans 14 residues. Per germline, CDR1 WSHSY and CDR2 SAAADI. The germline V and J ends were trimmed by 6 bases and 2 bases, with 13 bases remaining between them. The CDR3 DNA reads TGCGCCAGCAGCATCGTGGGACAAAACTATGGCTACACCTTC. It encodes CASSIVGQNYGYTF.

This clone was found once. The CDR3 coding sequence is TGTGCCAGCAGCCTCCGGACTAGCCAAGAGACCCAGTACTTC. It is translated as CASSLRTSQETQYF. The chain has TRBV11-2 and TRBJ2-5, with TRBD2 identical over 7 bases. Germline V gene sequence: CDR1 SGHAT, CDR2 FQNNGV. This CDR3 comprises 14 residues. The V gene end was trimmed by 5 bases and the J gene end by 1 base; junction bases not matched to a gene: 4. The full variable domain, rest sourced from reference TRBV11-2 and TRBJ2-5, is EAGVAQSPRYKIIEKRQSVAFWCNPISGHATLYWYQQILGQGPKLLIQFQNNGVVDDSQLPKDRFSAERLKGVDSTLKIQPAKLEDSAVYLCASSLRTSQETQYFGPGTRLLVL.

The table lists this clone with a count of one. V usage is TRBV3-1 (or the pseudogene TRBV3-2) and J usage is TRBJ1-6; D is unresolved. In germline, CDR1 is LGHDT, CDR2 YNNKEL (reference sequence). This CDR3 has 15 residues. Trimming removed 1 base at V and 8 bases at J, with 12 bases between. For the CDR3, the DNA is TGTGCCAGCAGCCAAGGTGGCGGGTACTATTCACCCCTCCACTTT. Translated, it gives CASSQGGGYYSPLHF.

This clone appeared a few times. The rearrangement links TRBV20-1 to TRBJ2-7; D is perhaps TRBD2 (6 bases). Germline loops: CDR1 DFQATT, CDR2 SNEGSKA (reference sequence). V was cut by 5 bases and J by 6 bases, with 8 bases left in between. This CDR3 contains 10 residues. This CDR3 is CSAEGGEQYF. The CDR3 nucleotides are TGCAGTGCTGAGGGAGGCGAGCAGTACTTC.

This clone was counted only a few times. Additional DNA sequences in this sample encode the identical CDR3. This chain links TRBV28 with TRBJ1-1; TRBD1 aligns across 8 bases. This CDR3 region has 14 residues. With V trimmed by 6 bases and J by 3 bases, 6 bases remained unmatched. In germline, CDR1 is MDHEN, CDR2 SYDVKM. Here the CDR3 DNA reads TGTGCCAGCAGACGTACAGGGGGGGACACTGAAGCTTTCTTT. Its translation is CASRRTGGDTEAFF.

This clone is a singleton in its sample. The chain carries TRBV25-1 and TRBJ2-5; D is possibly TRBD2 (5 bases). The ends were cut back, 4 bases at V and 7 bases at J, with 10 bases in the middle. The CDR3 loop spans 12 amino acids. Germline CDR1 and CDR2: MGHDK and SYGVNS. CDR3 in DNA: TGTGCCAGCAGTGTCCCTGAGGGGACCCAGTACTTC. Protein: CASSVPEGTQYF.

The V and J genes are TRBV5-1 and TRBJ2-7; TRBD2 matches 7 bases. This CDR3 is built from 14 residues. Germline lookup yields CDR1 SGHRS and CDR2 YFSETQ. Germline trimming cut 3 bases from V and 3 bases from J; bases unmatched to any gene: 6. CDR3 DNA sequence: TGCGCCAGCAGCTCAGCAGCGGGAAACTACGAGCAGTACTTC. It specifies CASSSAAGNYEQYF.

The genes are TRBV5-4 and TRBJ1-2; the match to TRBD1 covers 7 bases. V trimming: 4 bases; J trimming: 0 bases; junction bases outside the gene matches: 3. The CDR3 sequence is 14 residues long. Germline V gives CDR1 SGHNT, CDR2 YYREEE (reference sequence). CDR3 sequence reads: CASSRDSSNYGYTF. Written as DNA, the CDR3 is TGTGCCAGCAGCAGGGACAGCTCTAACTATGGCTACACCTTC. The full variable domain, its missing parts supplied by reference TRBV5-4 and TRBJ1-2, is ETGVTQSPTHLIKTRGQQVTLRCSSQSGHNTVSWYQQALGQGPQFIFQYYREEENGRGNFPPRFSGLQFPNYSSELNVNALELDDSALYLCASSRDSSNYGYTFGSGTRLTVV.

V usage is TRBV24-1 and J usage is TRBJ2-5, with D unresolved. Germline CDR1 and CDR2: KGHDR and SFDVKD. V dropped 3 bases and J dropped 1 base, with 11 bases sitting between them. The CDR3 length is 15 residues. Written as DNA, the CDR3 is TGTGCCACCAGTGATCCCGCCCCAGGCCAAGAGACCCAGTACTTC. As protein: CATSDPAPGQETQYF.

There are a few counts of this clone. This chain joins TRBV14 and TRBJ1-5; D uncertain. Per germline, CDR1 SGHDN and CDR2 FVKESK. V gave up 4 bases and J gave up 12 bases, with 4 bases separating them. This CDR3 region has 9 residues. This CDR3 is CASSRLQHF. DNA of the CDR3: TGTGCCAGCAGCCGGCTCCAGCATTTT.